Listed below are T cell receptor beta chains from one sample, sequenced in a study of blood T cells in healthy people across ages. Each CDR3 protein gets one entry after TCRdb re-called the 5' RACE reads with MiXCR. The sample contains over a million distinct CDR3 sequences, 55% to 75% of which appear only once. Sequencing used blood. The receptor source for this set is a man younger than 35 in good health. Both conserved end residues are part of each CDR3. Fields, in order: V gene, J gene, CDR3 protein.

v_call: TRBV7-9
j_call: TRBJ2-5
cdr3_aa: CASSVTRGPETQYF

v_call: TRBV3-1
j_call: TRBJ2-2
cdr3_aa: CASSQRGELFF

v_call: TRBV20-1
j_call: TRBJ2-5
cdr3_aa: CSAEQGARQETQYF

v_call: TRBV15
j_call: TRBJ2-1
cdr3_aa: CATSRGRGSYNEQFF

v_call: TRBV5-6
j_call: .
cdr3_aa: CASRQLAAPYEQYF

v_call: TRBV27
j_call: TRBJ1-6
cdr3_aa: CASSLWDRDNSPLHF

v_call: TRBV15
j_call: TRBJ1-4
cdr3_aa: CATSSNDRETVYGNEKLFF

v_call: TRBV4-1
j_call: .
cdr3_aa: CTSSQGLAVTYEQYF

v_call: TRBV4-1
j_call: TRBJ2-7
cdr3_aa: CASSQGGGAPYTGTASYEQYF

v_call: TRBV3-1
j_call: TRBJ2-6
cdr3_aa: CASSRTTGASSGANVLTF

v_call: TRBV20-1
j_call: TRBJ2-7
cdr3_aa: CSASGQYEQYF

v_call: TRBV6-6
j_call: TRBJ1-2
cdr3_aa: CASSSSQGGDGYTF

v_call: TRBV4-1
j_call: TRBJ2-1
cdr3_aa: CASSQLTSVYNEQFF

v_call: TRBV27
j_call: TRBJ1-2
cdr3_aa: CASTSIGRKTRDGYTF

v_call: TRBV20-1
j_call: TRBJ2-3
cdr3_aa: CSAQPPSVSTDTQYF

v_call: TRBV4-2
j_call: TRBJ2-1
cdr3_aa: CASSPEASGVDNEQFF

v_call: TRBV27
j_call: TRBJ1-2
cdr3_aa: CASSTQQGLWPSGYTF

v_call: TRBV13
j_call: TRBJ2-7
cdr3_aa: CASTTRDFVYEQYF

v_call: TRBV5-1
j_call: TRBJ2-1
cdr3_aa: CASSFTSGNGEQFF

v_call: TRBV27
j_call: TRBJ1-4
cdr3_aa: CASSLRTGWGEKLFF

v_call: TRBV15
j_call: TRBJ2-1
cdr3_aa: CATSRPDKYNEQFF

v_call: TRBV12-3/TRBV12-4
j_call: TRBJ2-5
cdr3_aa: CASSPGVLFQETQYF

v_call: TRBV20-1
j_call: TRBJ2-5
cdr3_aa: CSAGTKKAAPGGNEQYF

v_call: TRBV4-3
j_call: TRBJ2-2
cdr3_aa: CASSQTPQNTGELFF

v_call: TRBV7-9
j_call: TRBJ2-7
cdr3_aa: CASSLAPGTASYEQYF

v_call: TRBV9
j_call: TRBJ1-1
cdr3_aa: CASSVGSGVGTEAFF

v_call: TRBV6-6
j_call: TRBJ2-3
cdr3_aa: CASSYNLYGEDTQYF

v_call: TRBV5-1
j_call: TRBJ2-4
cdr3_aa: CASSISREQYF

v_call: TRBV4-1
j_call: TRBJ2-7
cdr3_aa: CASSQALGLGRYEQYF

v_call: TRBV28
j_call: TRBJ1-4
cdr3_aa: CASSLNGEKLFF

v_call: TRBV3-1
j_call: TRBJ2-4
cdr3_aa: CASSRDSGDIQYF

v_call: TRBV12-3/TRBV12-4
j_call: TRBJ1-2
cdr3_aa: CASSPHPGTDHGYTF

v_call: TRBV4-2
j_call: TRBJ2-5
cdr3_aa: CASSLSPGRQETQYF

v_call: TRBV6-1
j_call: TRBJ1-1
cdr3_aa: CASSESGTGGFTEAFF

v_call: TRBV5-5
j_call: TRBJ2-3
cdr3_aa: CASSLLYTDTQYF

v_call: TRBV5-4
j_call: TRBJ2-1
cdr3_aa: CASSLAAGVNEQFF

v_call: TRBV12-5
j_call: TRBJ2-4
cdr3_aa: CASGSPDRDGNIQYF

v_call: TRBV7-9
j_call: TRBJ2-7
cdr3_aa: CASSLGTVGAYEQYF

v_call: TRBV12-3/TRBV12-4
j_call: TRBJ1-2
cdr3_aa: CASSLTKVYGYTF

v_call: TRBV29-1
j_call: TRBJ2-3
cdr3_aa: CSVSGRSTDTQYF

v_call: TRBV6-1
j_call: TRBJ1-2
cdr3_aa: CASRGGPYGYTF

v_call: TRBV7-9
j_call: TRBJ2-7
cdr3_aa: CASSRDHYEQYF

v_call: TRBV5-1
j_call: TRBJ2-2
cdr3_aa: CASSLVPAGTANTGELFF

v_call: TRBV4-3
j_call: TRBJ2-1
cdr3_aa: CASSQRASGGTMSEQFF